The clone carrying this TCR beta chain was counted once. The antigen remains undetermined. The record originates from a study of shared clonotypes between healthy human individuals. Findings of the study overall: Clonotypes shared by all four sorted-subset donors had higher generation probabilities than non-shared clonotypes. Compared with memory subsets, naive subsets generally had larger estimated richness.

Data came from immunoSEQ multiplex PCR; TCRdb stores just in-frame clones and leaves some out. The sample consists of about 1.5 million clones, roughly 98% of them appearing once. Trimming cost V 2 bases and J 4 bases, with 6 bases left between them. The CDR3 loop spans 12 amino acids. The V gene's germline CDR1 is MNHNS and CDR2 SASEGT. This sequence originates from a man aged 30-40 years in good health. The specimen sequenced was naive CD4+ T cells sorted from blood. The subset was: CD45RA+ positively selected. The V gene is TRBV6-1, the J gene TRBJ2-7; D not resolved. The CDR3 loop is CASSEFQYEQYF. The CDR3 coding sequence is TGTGCCAGCAGTGAATTCCAGTACGAGCAGTACTTC.